The 25 T cell receptor beta chains given below trace back to one sample, sequenced in a study of spatial heterogeneity in lung cancer. TCRdb redid the calling of the 5' RACE reads with MiXCR, one entry per CDR3 protein. Among about 50,000 distinct CDR3 sequences listed, approximately 7.6% were seen once. Sample time point: sample taken at primary tumor resection. Sequencing was performed on whole RNA extracted from tumor and nontumor lung tissue, or from frozen PBMC, and the material was left unsorted. The material sequenced was PBMCs, taken at surgery. The source is a female donor with early-stage non-small cell lung cancer.

This clonotype occurred a few times. The CDR3 DNA reads as TGTGCCAGTAGTCGCCGCCAACGGGGACGGAACTATGGCTACACCTTC. Protein: CASSRRQRGRNYGYTF. The gene calls are TRBV19 and TRBJ1-2, with D possibly TRBD1 on 5 matching bases. Trimming shortened V by 5 bases and J by 2 bases, and 18 bases separated the two germline ends. CDR3 length: 16 amino acids. CDR1 LNHDA and CDR2 SQIVND come from the germline V gene (reference sequence).

This clonotype has a count of ten or more. The chain is built from TRBV2 and TRBJ1-5, with a weak D call TRBD1 (5 bases). V dropped 7 bases and J dropped 5 bases, with 12 bases sitting between them. This CDR3 spans 13 amino acids. From germline, CDR1 is SNHLY and CDR2 FYNNEI. Here the CDR3 reads CASNYGGDQPQHF. The CDR3 nucleotides are TGTGCCAGCAATTACGGGGGGGATCAGCCCCAGCATTTT.

This clonotype was seen many times. The V and J genes are TRBV30 and TRBJ2-1, with D perhaps TRBD2 (6 bases). This CDR3 comprises 15 residues. Trimming removed 5 bases from V and 3 bases from J, with 17 bases in between. The germline V gene has CDR1 GTSNPN and CDR2 SVGIG (reference sequence). CDR3 loop: CAWVSGTLSYNEQFF. The CDR3 DNA sequence: TGTGCCTGGGTATCCGGGACTTTAAGCTACAATGAGCAGTTCTTC.

The V gene is TRBV7-2, the J gene TRBJ1-5; 9 bases agree with TRBD1. The CDR3 extends over 16 amino acids. Germline trimming cut 2 bases from V and 3 bases from J; bases unmatched to any gene: 5. The germline V gene encodes CDR1 SGHTA and CDR2 FQGNSA. The CDR3 DNA reads TGTGCCAGCAGCTTACGGGACAGGGTATCCAATCAGCCCCAGCATTTT. Translating gives CASSLRDRVSNQPQHF.

The genes are TRBV6-5 and TRBJ1-1; weak D call: TRBD1 (5 bases). This CDR3 is 16 amino acids long. V was pared by 0 bases and J by 1 base, with 12 bases between. Germline CDR1 is MNHEY and CDR2 is SVGAGI. CDR3 sequence: CASSYSSLGTNTEAFF. In DNA, the CDR3 is TGTGCCAGCAGTTACTCGAGTCTTGGGACGAACACTGAAGCTTTCTTT.

This clonotype occurred many times. The chain joins TRBV12-3 or TRBV12-4 to TRBJ1-3; 8 bases match TRBD1. Trimming took 5 bases from V and 1 from J; bases not matched to a gene: 4. The CDR3 is 15 residues long. The CDR3 DNA reads as TGTGCCAGCAGTGTCCGGACAGGGTCTGGAAACACCATATATTTT. Translating gives CASSVRTGSGNTIYF.

This clonotype was observed at least ten times. V and J are TRBV3-1 and TRBJ1-1; unclear D gene. The CDR3 has 13 residues. Germline V gene sequence: CDR1 LGHDT, CDR2 YNNKEL (reference sequence). V lost 2 bases and J lost 3, with 7 bases in between. Here the CDR3 DNA reads TGTGCCAGCAGCCAAACGGAAGACACTGAAGCTTTCTTT. Protein: CASSQTEDTEAFF.

The V gene is TRBV7-9, the J gene TRBJ2-7, with a possible D match to TRBD1 (5 bases). V was pared by 2 bases and J by 1 base, with 6 bases between. Looked up from germline, CDR1 is SEHNR and CDR2 is FQNEAQ (reference sequence). The CDR3 has 13 residues. Here the CDR3 reads CASSLSGSYEQYF. The CDR3 coding sequence is TGTGCCAGCAGCTTATCAGGGTCCTACGAGCAGTACTTC. The full variable domain, its missing parts supplied by reference TRBV7-9 and TRBJ2-7, is DTGVSQNPRHKITKRGQNVTFRCDPISEHNRLYWYRQTLGQGPEFLTYFQNEAQLEKSRLLSDRFSAERPKGSFSTLEIQRTEQGDSAMYLCASSLSGSYEQYFGPGTRLTVT.

This clonotype has more than one count but fewer than ten. The chain links TRBV27 to TRBJ2-5; 16 bases match TRBD2. Germline CDR1 is MNHEY and CDR2 is SMNVEV (reference sequence). The CDR3 runs to 17 residues. J was trimmed by 4 bases and V by 4 bases; bases with no gene match: 6. The DNA for the CDR3 is TGTGCCAGCAGTTGGGGACTAGCGGGGGGGCCTAGAGAGACCCAGTACTTC. Translating gives CASSWGLAGGPRETQYF.

This clonotype was detected a few times. The rearrangement uses TRBV24-1 and TRBJ2-7; D unclear. The CDR3 is made up of 15 amino acids. The V end lost 2 bases, the J end lost 1 base, and 11 bases lay between the germline ends. CDR1 KGHDR and CDR2 SFDVKD come from the germline V gene. CDR3 coding DNA: TGTGCCACCAGTGATTCGAAGGTCGGGTCCTACGAGCAGTACTTC. Residues: CATSDSKVGSYEQYF.

This clonotype was observed many times. V and J are TRBV29-1 and TRBJ1-1, with 8 nucleotides matching TRBD1. Unmatched junction bases numbered 10, after V lost 3 bases and J lost 4 bases. This CDR3 is built from 15 residues. The germline V gene encodes CDR1 SQVTM and CDR2 ANQGSEA. The CDR3 nucleotides read TGCAGCGTTGACAAGGCAGGGGGCGCGGTCACTGAAGCTTTCTTT. The encoded protein is CSVDKAGGAVTEAFF.

Details on this clonotype: A much bigger clone sits one base away, suggesting this may be a read error. The rearrangement links TRBV4-2 to TRBJ2-7; no clear D gene. CDR1 LGHNA and CDR2 YNFKEQ come from the germline V gene. The CDR3 length is 12 residues. CDR3 nucleotides: TGTGTCAGCAGCCAAGGAATCTACGAGCAGTACTTC. It is translated as CVSSQGIYEQYF.

This clonotype was counted between two and nine times. The CDR3 loop is CSARGPRDTQYF. The DNA for the CDR3 is TGCAGTGCTAGGGGACCTAGAGATACGCAGTATTTT. The chain links TRBV20-1 to TRBJ2-3; D could derive from TRBD1 or TRBD2 (5 bases each). Germline V gives CDR1 DFQATT, CDR2 SNEGSKA (reference sequence). This CDR3 has 12 residues. Between the trimmed V and J ends, which lost 3 bases and 5 bases, there was a span of 9 bases.

This clonotype was counted only a few times. The chain has TRBV27 and TRBJ2-2, with D possibly being TRBD1 (6 bases). Germline assignment: CDR1 MNHEY and CDR2 SMNVEV (reference sequence). CDR3 length: 15 amino acids. V was pared by 1 base and J by 1 base, with 7 bases between. CDR3 sequence: CASSLLGQNTGELFF. CDR3 nucleotides: TGTGCCAGCAGTTTATTGGGACAGAACACCGGGGAGCTGTTTTTT.

V gene TRBV11-2 combines with J gene TRBJ1-2, with D maybe TRBD1 (6 bases). The CDR3 runs to 18 residues. Germline V gene sequence: CDR1 SGHAT, CDR2 FQNNGV. Trimming cost V 5 bases and J 4 bases, with 26 bases left between them. The CDR3 loop is CASSRISNGGPQGYGYTF. The DNA for the CDR3 is TGTGCCAGCAGCCGAATATCGAACGGGGGTCCACAGGGCTATGGCTACACCTTC.

This clonotype was recorded at least ten times. The chain employs TRBV11-2 and TRBJ2-3; the D gene is possibly TRBD2 (6 bases). V was shortened by 0 bases and J by 4 bases, with 17 bases between the two germline ends. Germline CDR1 is SGHAT and CDR2 is FQNNGV. The CDR3 is 17 residues long. CDR3: CASSLDLGSQGADTQYF. The CDR3 nucleotides read TGTGCCAGCAGCTTAGATCTCGGGAGCCAAGGGGCAGATACGCAGTATTTT.

The chain combines TRBV10-2 with TRBJ1-3; no clear D gene. CDR1 and CDR2 from the germline V gene are WSHSY and SAAADI. CDR3 length: 13 amino acids. Deletions cut 4 bases from V and 4 bases from J, with 8 bases between. In nucleotides, the CDR3 is TGCGCCAGCAGTGTGAGAGCCGGAAACACCATATATTTT. This codes for CASSVRAGNTIYF.

This clonotype showed up just a few times. The rearrangement joins TRBV4-2 to TRBJ2-1, with 13 positions matching TRBD2. The V gene end was trimmed by 2 bases and the J gene end by 7 bases; junction bases not matched to a gene: 5. Germline-derived CDR1 and CDR2 are LGHNA and YNFKEQ. CDR3 length: 16 residues. The CDR3 DNA is TGTGCCAGCAGCCAAAGACTAGCGGGGGGAAGAAATGAGCAGTTCTTC. It codes for CASSQRLAGGRNEQFF.

This clonotype was found many times. The chain is built from TRBV29-1 and TRBJ1-2; TRBD1 agrees at 7 bases. The CDR3 is made up of 13 amino acids. The V gene end was trimmed by 5 bases and the J gene end by 6 bases; junction bases not matched to a gene: 9. Germline V gene sequence: CDR1 SQVTM, CDR2 ANQGSEA. CDR3 in DNA: TGCAGCGTTTCCCAGGGGGAAGGGGATGGCTACACCTTC. Translated, it gives CSVSQGEGDGYTF.

The sample holds a few counts of this clonotype. The chain combines TRBV7-9 with TRBJ1-2; 9 nucleotides align to TRBD1. The germline CDR1 and CDR2 sequences are SEHNR and FQNEAQ (reference sequence). The CDR3 runs 17 residues. With V trimmed by 2 bases and J by 6 bases, 13 bases remained unmatched. The CDR3 here is CASSLIGPGTGLDGYTF. The CDR3 DNA reads TGTGCCAGCAGCTTAATCGGGCCCGGGACAGGGCTCGATGGCTACACCTTC.

At least ten counts were recorded for this clonotype. The chain has TRBV12-3 or TRBV12-4 and TRBJ2-1; 14 bases agree with TRBD2. The CDR3 is made up of 15 amino acids. V shed 7 bases, J shed 10 bases, and the junction held 9 bases outside the gene matches. Here the CDR3 reads CASTLTSGGAREQFF. CDR3 sequence (DNA): TGTGCCAGCACCCTGACTAGCGGGGGGGCCAGGGAGCAGTTCTTC.

In its sample, this clonotype was seen a few times. Here the CDR3 reads CAWSHSFLSGNTIYF. Here the CDR3 DNA reads TGTGCCTGGAGTCACAGCTTCCTCTCTGGAAACACCATATATTTT. The chain combines TRBV30 with TRBJ1-3; D is unclear. Trimming removed 2 bases from V and 0 bases from J, with 11 bases in between. The germline gives CDR1 GTSNPN, CDR2 SVGIG (reference sequence). This CDR3 region has 15 residues.

The chain uses TRBV11-2 and TRBJ2-1; no clear D gene. V was cut by 4 bases and J by 0 bases, with 7 bases left in between. The CDR3 sequence is 14 residues long. Germline V gives CDR1 SGHAT, CDR2 FQNNGV. CDR3 sequence: CASSYESSYNEQFF. The CDR3 DNA is TGTGCCAGCAGCTACGAAAGCTCCTACAATGAGCAGTTCTTC.

The sample holds a few counts of this clonotype. The chain couples TRBV20-1 to TRBJ1-1; 9 bases are shared with TRBD1. The ends lost 4 bases at V and 6 bases at J; junction bases unmatched: 15. Germline-derived CDR1 and CDR2 are DFQATT and SNEGSKA (reference sequence). The CDR3 loop spans 16 amino acids. This CDR3 is CSATLLPGTGTSEAFF. In DNA, the CDR3 is TGCAGTGCTACCCTCCTCCCCGGGACAGGGACTTCTGAAGCTTTCTTT.

This clonotype occurred many times. The V and J genes are TRBV5-1 and TRBJ2-2; maybe TRBD2 (6 bases). Trimming took 0 bases from V and 4 from J, leaving 16 bases between them. This CDR3 region has 17 residues. Germline CDR1 reads SGHRS; CDR2 reads YFSETQ. CDR3 nucleotides: TGCGCCAGCAGCTTGGGATCTGAACCCGGGGGCACCGGGGAGCTGTTTTTT. It codes for CASSLGSEPGGTGELFF.